The 10 T cell receptor beta chains presented below share a single source sample, sequenced in a study of T cell responses to AZD1222 COVID-19 vaccine listed by TCRdb under 2021. Receptors were amplified or captured by the immunoSEQ multiplex PCR assay. What TCRdb holds here is the immuneACCESS table cut down to in-frame rearrangements. Part of the clones is not present; checked against another copy, under half of the missing clones reflect an unresolved V gene, and the others are unexplained. The sample profile shows some 180,000 clones; nearly 95% of them were found once. The ten largest clones capture around 2% of the sample. According to the study, the label for this sample's time point signals: about 28 days (+/-7) after the second vaccine dose. The specimen comprised peripheral blood, sampled 28 days after the second AZD1222 dose. Receptor source: an adult who received the AZD1222 COVID-19 vaccine.

This chain's CDR3 is CASSPPQGSDGNTIYF. The CDR3 coding sequence is TGTGCCAGCTCACCACCGCAGGGCTCAGATGGAAACACCATATATTTT. This sequence joins TRBV18 and TRBJ1-3, with D possibly matching TRBD1 (5 bases). The CDR3 extends over 16 amino acids. Trimming took 0 bases from V and 3 from J, leaving 12 bases between them. Germline assignment: CDR1 KGHSH and CDR2 LQKENI.

Turning to this clone: Other nucleotide sequences from this sample produce the same CDR3. The genes are TRBV19 and TRBJ2-3; D unclear. Germline V gene sequence: CDR1 LNHDA, CDR2 SQIVND (reference sequence). The CDR3 loop spans 15 amino acids. V was trimmed by 1 base and J by 0 bases, leaving 8 bases between them. CDR3 nucleotides: TGTGCCAGTAGTATAGGTCAGGTTAGCACAGATACGCAGTATTTT. Translated, it gives CASSIGQVSTDTQYF.

The chain links TRBV6-2 or TRBV6-3 to TRBJ2-3; possibly TRBD2 for D (7 bases). The CDR3 consists of 16 residues. CDR1 is MNHEY, CDR2 SVGEGT, per germline. Trimming cost V 0 bases and J 2 bases, with 12 bases left between them. The CDR3 DNA follows: TGTGCCAGCAGTTACTCGCGGCGGGGGCCCACAGATACGCAGTATTTT. Amino acid sequence: CASSYSRRGPTDTQYF.

The chain recombines TRBV19 with TRBJ2-5; D is unclear. Trimming stripped 10 bases from V and 5 bases from J, with 5 bases between. CDR3 size: 9 residues. From germline, CDR1 is LNHDA and CDR2 SQIVND (reference sequence). CDR3 region: CAKVETQYF. CDR3 DNA sequence: TGTGCCAAGGTCGAGACCCAGTACTTC.

The gene calls are TRBV9 and TRBJ1-2; D is unresolved. There are 11 residues in the CDR3. The germline V gene encodes CDR1 SGDLS and CDR2 YYNGEE. V lost 7 bases and J lost 4, with 8 bases in between. CDR3 DNA: TGTGCCAGCGGCGGCCCCTATGGCTACACCTTC. As protein: CASGGPYGYTF.

The chain combines TRBV19 with TRBJ1-2; TRBD1 is a possible D gene (5 bases). The CDR3 has 14 residues. The germline CDR1 and CDR2 sequences are LNHDA and SQIVND (reference sequence). The V gene lost 5 bases and the J gene lost 8 bases, with 18 bases spanning the gap. DNA of the CDR3: TGTGCCAGTAGTCTCCCCCGGGGGAGAGGGGGCTACACCTTC. It encodes CASSLPRGRGGYTF.

This clone has more than one count but fewer than ten. The rearrangement links TRBV5-4 to TRBJ2-7; 7 nucleotides line up with TRBD2. The germline V gene encodes CDR1 SGHNT and CDR2 YYREEE (reference sequence). V trimming: 4 bases; J trimming: 2 bases; junction bases outside the gene matches: 9. CDR3 size: 15 residues. CDR3 loop: CASSESAGAAYEQYF. The CDR3 bases are TGTGCCAGCAGCGAGTCGGCGGGAGCCGCCTACGAGCAGTACTTC.

The chain couples TRBV28 to TRBJ1-3; TRBD1 aligns across 8 bases. Trimming removed 6 bases from V and 5 bases from J; junction bases left unmatched: 6. CDR1 is MDHEN and CDR2 is SYDVKM in the germline V gene. This CDR3 spans 14 amino acids. The CDR3 DNA is TGTGCCAGCAGCCAACGGGACAGGAGAAACACCATATATTTT. It is translated as CASSQRDRRNTIYF.

This rearrangement joins TRBV4-2 to TRBJ1-1; a weak D match, TRBD1 (5 bases). Trimming left V 0 bases short and J 1 base short, with 12 bases between. The CDR3 consists of 16 residues. CDR1 LGHNA and CDR2 YNFKEQ come from the germline V gene. CDR3 amino acids: CASSQEETGTNTEAFF. The CDR3 nucleotides read TGTGCCAGCAGCCAAGAAGAGACCGGGACGAACACTGAAGCTTTCTTT.

This chain joins TRBV12-3 or TRBV12-4 and TRBJ2-2; no reliable D call. V was cut by 2 bases and J by 4 bases, with 5 bases left in between. The CDR3 runs 13 residues. CDR3 sequence (DNA): TGTGCCAGCAGTTTATTGACCACCGGGGAGCTGTTTTTT. This encodes CASSLLTTGELFF.